Included here is one T cell receptor beta chain sequence, with context. Antigen: not known. Healthy Caucasian individuals from Russia aged about 6 to 90 served as donors. The data were taken from a study of blood T cells in healthy people across ages. V was clipped by 3 bases and J by 2 bases; unmatched bases: 8. This CDR3 region has 16 residues. Germline CDR1 and CDR2: SGHTA and FQGTGA. General study findings and limits: With naive T cell percentage, TCR beta diversity showed a strong correlation. The donors' CMV status was not determined, possibly confounding changes in expanded clonotypes.

Sample-barcoded 5' priming and a J-beta primer mix drove a second PCR of roughly 7 to 11 cycles. TCRdb re-called the 5' RACE reads through MiXCR, storing one row per CDR3 protein. The sample lists more than 600,000 distinct CDR3 sequences, roughly 25% occurring once. This sample also belongs to another study, concerning T cells of mothers and their children. In that study: When mothers and children were related, their normalized repertoire overlap, which was always slightly higher, did not differ significantly from that of unrelated pairs.

The source material was blood. This sequence was found in a boy younger than 18 in good health. The rearrangement joins TRBV7-3 to TRBJ2-3; TRBD2 agrees at 7 bases. The CDR3 region has the DNA TGTGCCAGCAGCTTGCCGGCCAGCGGGGCCACAGATACGCAGTATTTT. It is translated as CASSLPASGATDTQYF.